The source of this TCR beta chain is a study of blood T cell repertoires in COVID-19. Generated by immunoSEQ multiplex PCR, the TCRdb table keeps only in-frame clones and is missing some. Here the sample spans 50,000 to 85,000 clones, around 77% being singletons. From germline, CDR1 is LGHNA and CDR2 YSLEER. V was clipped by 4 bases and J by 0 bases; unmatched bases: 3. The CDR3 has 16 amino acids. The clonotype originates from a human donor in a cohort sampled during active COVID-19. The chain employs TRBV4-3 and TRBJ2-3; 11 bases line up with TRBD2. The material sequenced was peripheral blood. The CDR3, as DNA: TGCGCCAGCAGCCGGGGACTAGCGGCGAGCACAGATACGCAGTATTTT. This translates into CASSRGLAASTDTQYF.